This entry describes one T cell receptor (beta chain). The record originates from a study of blood T cell repertoires in COVID-19. Profiled with immunoSEQ multiplex PCR; TCRdb holds only in-frame clones, not every one. The sample gives 200,000 to 300,000 clones, about 80% of which show up once; around 3.5% is in the top ten. CDR1 is SGHVS, CDR2 FQNEAQ, per germline. The CDR3 is 14 residues long. Trimming at V came to 5 bases and at J to 3 bases, leaving 6 bases not matched to a gene. The TCR comes from a woman aged 40 to 49 who had been exposed to COVID-19. Sequenced input: PBMCs or T cells enriched from blood (not recorded which). The chain couples TRBV7-8 to TRBJ1-1, with 7 positions matching TRBD1. The CDR3 loop is CASSMGQQYTEAFF. In DNA form, the CDR3 reads TGTGCCAGCAGCATGGGACAGCAGTACACTGAAGCTTTCTTT.